At least ten counts were recorded for the clone carrying this T cell receptor beta chain. The data are from a study of prognosis after radiotherapy for stage I lung cancer. Multiplex PCR, run in two rounds, amplified TCR beta CDR3 from genomic DNA. The first round of PCR was done with primers that matched each TRBV and TRBJ gene. TCRdb reprocessed the multiplex PCR reads with MiXCR, giving one entry per CDR3 protein. The data contain around 51,000 distinct CDR3 sequences, about 32% of them singletons. The CDR3 runs to 14 residues. Trimming removed 4 bases at V and 9 bases at J, with 16 bases between. Sequenced here: PBMCs, sampled before or after stereotactic body radiation therapy (not recorded which). The TCR comes from a donor aged 50 or older with non-small cell lung cancer. V gene TRBV12-3 or TRBV12-4 combines with J gene TRBJ2-1, with TRBD2 as a possible D gene (6 bases). DNA of the CDR3: TGTGCCAGCAGTTCCGACCGACTAGGGACTGAGCAGTTCTTC. Its translation is CASSSDRLGTEQFF.